This T cell receptor (beta chain) stems from a study of T-cell memory formation after mild COVID-19. Study-wide context: The two donors had largely donor-specific TCR clusters.

Findings and limits, study-wide: Contracting CD4+ clones lay largely in CM and EM, with CD8+ ones residing in EMRA. Day 15 to 85 contracting clones showed balanced CD4/CD8; day 15 to 37 expanders favored CD4+.

CDR1 and CDR2 (germline): MGHRA, YSYEKL. The CDR3 covers 16 residues. V lost 0 bases, J lost 7 bases, and 17 bases lay in between. TCRdb re-called the 5' RACE reads with MiXCR, one entry per CDR3 protein. This sample has 350,000 to 500,000 distinct CDR3 sequences, with less than 25% found just once. Ten or more counts support this clonotype. What it recognizes is unknown. This TCR was recovered from an adult woman who had mild COVID-19 (a few samples of this study predate the infection). Cell type and time point are not known. The chain is built from TRBV4-1 and TRBJ2-3; D is possibly TRBD1 or TRBD2 (6 bases each). The specimen was PBMCs or a T cell subset sorted from them (not recorded which). CDR3 loop: CASSQDWSGARNTQYF. The DNA of the CDR3 is TGCGCCAGCAGCCAAGATTGGTCGGGGGCGCGAAATACGCAGTATTTT.